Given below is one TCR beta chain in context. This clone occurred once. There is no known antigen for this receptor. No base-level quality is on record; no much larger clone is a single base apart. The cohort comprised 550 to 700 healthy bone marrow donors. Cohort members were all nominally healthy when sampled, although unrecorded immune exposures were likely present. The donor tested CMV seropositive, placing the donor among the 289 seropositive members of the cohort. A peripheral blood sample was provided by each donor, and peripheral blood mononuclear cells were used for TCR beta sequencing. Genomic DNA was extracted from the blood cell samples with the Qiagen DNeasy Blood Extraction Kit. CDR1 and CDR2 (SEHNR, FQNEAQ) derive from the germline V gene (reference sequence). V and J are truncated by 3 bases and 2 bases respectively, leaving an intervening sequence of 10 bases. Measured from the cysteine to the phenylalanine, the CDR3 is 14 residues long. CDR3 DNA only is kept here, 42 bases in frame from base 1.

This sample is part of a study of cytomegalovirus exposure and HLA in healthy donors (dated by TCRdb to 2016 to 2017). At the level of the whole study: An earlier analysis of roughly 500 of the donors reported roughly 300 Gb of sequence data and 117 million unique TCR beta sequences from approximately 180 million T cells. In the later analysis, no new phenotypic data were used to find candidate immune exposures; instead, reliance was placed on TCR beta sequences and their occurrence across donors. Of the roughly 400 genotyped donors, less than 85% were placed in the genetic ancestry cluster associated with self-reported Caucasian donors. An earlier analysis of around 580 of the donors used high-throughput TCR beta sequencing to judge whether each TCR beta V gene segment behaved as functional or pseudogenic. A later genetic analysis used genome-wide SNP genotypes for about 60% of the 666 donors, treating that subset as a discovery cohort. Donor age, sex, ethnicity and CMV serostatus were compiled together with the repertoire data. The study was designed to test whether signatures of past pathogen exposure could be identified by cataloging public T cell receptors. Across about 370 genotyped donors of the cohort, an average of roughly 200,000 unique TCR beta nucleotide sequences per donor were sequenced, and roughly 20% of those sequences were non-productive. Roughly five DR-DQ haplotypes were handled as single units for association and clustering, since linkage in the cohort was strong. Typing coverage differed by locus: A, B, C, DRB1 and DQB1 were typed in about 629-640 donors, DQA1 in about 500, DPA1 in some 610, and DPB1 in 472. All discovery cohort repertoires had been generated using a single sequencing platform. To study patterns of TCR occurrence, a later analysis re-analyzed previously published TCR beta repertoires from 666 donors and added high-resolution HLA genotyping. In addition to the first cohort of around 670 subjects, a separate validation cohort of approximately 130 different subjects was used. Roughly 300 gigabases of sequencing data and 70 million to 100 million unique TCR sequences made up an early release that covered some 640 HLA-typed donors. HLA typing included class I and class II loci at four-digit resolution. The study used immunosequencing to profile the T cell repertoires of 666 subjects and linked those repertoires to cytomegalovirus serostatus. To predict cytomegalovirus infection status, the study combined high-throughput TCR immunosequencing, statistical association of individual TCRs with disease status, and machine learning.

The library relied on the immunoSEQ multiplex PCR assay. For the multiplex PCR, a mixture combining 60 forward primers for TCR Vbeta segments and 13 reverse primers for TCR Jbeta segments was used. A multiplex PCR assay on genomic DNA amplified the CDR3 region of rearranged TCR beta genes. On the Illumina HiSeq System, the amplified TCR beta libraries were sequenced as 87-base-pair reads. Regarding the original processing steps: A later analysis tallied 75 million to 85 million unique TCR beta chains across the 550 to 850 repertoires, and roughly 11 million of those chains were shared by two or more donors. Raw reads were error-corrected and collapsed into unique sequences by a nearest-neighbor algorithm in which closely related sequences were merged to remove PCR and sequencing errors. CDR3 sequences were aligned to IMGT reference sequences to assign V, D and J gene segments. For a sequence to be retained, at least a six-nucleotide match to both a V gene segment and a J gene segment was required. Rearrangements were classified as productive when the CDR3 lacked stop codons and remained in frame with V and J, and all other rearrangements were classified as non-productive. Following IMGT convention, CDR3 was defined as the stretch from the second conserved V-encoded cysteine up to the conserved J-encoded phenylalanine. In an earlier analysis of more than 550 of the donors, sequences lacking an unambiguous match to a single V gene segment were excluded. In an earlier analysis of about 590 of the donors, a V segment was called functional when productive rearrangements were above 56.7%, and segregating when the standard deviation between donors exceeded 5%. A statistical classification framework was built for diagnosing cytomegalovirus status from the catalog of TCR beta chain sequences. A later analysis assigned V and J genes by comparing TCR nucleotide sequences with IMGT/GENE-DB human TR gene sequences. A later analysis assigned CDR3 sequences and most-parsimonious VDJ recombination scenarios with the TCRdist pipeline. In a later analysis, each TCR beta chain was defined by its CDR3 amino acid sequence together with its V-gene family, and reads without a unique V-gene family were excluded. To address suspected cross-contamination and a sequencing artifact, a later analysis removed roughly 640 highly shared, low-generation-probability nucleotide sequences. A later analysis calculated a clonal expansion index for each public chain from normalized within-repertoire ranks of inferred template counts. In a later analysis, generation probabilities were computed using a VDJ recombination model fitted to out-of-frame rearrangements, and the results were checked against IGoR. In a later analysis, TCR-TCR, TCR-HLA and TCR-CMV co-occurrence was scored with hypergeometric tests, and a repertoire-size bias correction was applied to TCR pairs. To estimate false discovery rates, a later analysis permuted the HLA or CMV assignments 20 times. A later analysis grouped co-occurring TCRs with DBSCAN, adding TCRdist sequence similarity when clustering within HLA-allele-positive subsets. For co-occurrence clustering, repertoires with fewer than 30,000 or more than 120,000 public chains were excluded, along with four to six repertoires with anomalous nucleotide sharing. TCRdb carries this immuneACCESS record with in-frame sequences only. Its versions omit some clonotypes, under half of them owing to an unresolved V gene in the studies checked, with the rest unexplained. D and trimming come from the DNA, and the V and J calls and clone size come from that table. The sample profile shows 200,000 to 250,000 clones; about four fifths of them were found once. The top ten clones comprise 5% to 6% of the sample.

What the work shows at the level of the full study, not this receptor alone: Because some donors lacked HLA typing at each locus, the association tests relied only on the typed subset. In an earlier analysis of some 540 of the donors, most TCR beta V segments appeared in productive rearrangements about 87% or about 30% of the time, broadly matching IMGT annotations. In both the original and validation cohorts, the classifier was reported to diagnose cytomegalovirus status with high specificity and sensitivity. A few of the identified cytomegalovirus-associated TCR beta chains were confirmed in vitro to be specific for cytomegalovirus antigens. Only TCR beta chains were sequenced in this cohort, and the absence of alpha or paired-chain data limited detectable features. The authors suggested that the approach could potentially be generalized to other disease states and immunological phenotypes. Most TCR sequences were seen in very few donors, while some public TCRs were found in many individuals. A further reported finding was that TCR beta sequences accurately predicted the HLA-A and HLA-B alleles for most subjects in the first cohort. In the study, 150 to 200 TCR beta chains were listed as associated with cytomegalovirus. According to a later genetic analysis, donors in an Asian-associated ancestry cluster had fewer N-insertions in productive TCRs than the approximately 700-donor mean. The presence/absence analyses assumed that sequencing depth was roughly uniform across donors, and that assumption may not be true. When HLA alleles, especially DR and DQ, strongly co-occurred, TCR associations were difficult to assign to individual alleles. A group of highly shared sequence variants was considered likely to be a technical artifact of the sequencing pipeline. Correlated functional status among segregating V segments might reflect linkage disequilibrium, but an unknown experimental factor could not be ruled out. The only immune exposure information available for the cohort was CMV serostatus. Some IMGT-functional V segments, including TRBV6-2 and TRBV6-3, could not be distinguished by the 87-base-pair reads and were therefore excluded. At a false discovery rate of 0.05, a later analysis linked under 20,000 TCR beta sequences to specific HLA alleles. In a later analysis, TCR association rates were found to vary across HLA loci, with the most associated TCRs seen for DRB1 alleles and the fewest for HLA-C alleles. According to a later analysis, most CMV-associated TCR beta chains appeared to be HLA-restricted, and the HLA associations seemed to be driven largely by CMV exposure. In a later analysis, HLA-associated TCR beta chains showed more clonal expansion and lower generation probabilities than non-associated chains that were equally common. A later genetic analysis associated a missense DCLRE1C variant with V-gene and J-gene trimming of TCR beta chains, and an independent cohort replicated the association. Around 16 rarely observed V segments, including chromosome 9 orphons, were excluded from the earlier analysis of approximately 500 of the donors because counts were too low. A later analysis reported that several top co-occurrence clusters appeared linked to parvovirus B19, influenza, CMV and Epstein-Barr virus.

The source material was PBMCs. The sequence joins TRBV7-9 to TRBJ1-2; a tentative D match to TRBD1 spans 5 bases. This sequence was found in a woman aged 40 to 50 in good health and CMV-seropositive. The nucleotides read TGTGCCAGCAGCTTCGTGGGGCTCAACTATGGCTACACCTTC. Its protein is CASSFVGLNYGYTF.